This entry is about one T cell receptor beta chain. What antigen it recognizes has not been identified. One base away there is no much larger clone; base qualities are not given. This sample was taken from a study of early stage breast cancer tumors (dated by TCRdb to about 2017). Regarding the study in general: Of the roughly 17 invasive breast tumors, 12 to 13 were found to be estrogen receptor-positive, progesterone receptor-positive and HER2-negative. The samples as a whole yielded approximately 3,000,000 detected templates, corresponding to around 1,100,000 unique clonotypes. On average, each sample had roughly 9.5-fold read coverage. Of the roughly twelve ER+/PR+/HER2- tumors, eight were classified as invasive ductal carcinomas and four as invasive lobular carcinomas. The paper's findings and limits, for the study overall: Analysis by tumor subtype was prevented by the small cohort size. Enriched TCRB sequences shared across patients were mostly commonly generated sequences, unlikely to play an important role in the tumor microenvironment. Chain pairing and functional markers such as CD4, CD8 and FOXP3 were not captured by bulk genomic DNA sequencing of unsorted cells. Repertoires from blood resembled normal breast more closely than tumor, and using blood as a reference for each tissue separated tumor from normal in about 85% of the 16 patients. Around 2.5-fold higher T cell density and higher clonality were observed in tumors than in adjacent normal breast tissue.

Each sample was amplified in two independent genomic DNA replicates, using 0.5 ug for blood and roughly 1.5 ug for tumor or normal breast. TCRB sequencing of genomic DNA was carried out with the ImmunoSeq Intro kit according to the manufacturer's instructions. For absolute quantification, the roughly 34-cycle multiplex PCR included proprietary primers along with spike-in control sequences. An 87-bp fragment spanning the CDR3 and flanking V and J genes was sequenced with single-end 150-bp reads. Each lane of an Illumina MiSeq using version 3.0 chemistry carried seven multiplexed samples, with two replicates per sample. In the authors' own workflow: Raw data were processed by the vendor's proprietary pipeline, with both replicates merged into one result per sample. To define clonotypes, the study grouped productive rearrangements that shared the V-gene family, CDR3 amino acid sequence and J-gene segment. Clonality was calculated as 1 minus the normalized Shannon entropy (Pielou evenness) of TCRB abundances. To estimate T cell density, the total number of templates was divided by the number of input cells, which was inferred from the amount of DNA input. Total repertoire diversity and clonality were estimated with Recon using default parameters. Tumor-enriched clonotypes were defined as having over 0.1% abundance in tumor and at least 32-fold higher abundance than in normal breast. Not all clones reach the TCRdb copy of this immuneACCESS table, which keeps in-frame sequences only. Checked studies attribute under half of the gap to unresolved V genes and leave the rest unexplained. V, J and clone size derive from that table, while D and trimming were established from the DNA sequence. The sample table contains fewer than 50,000 clones; only one count was recorded for approximately 72% of them. The ten largest clones capture 7.2% of the sample.

The study profiled bulk TCR beta-chain repertoires in matched peripheral blood, tumor and adjacent normal breast tissue taken from roughly 17 patients with early-stage breast cancer. Before surgery, whole blood (about 5-10 mL) was collected into EDTA tubes and processed within 2 hours. Peripheral blood mononuclear cells were isolated by Ficoll-Paque centrifugation in SepMate-50 tubes. PBMCs were cryopreserved in aliquots of roughly 1.8 to 4.5 million cells in about 90% FBS with about 10% DMSO and kept in liquid nitrogen. The Qiagen AllPrep DNA/RNA Mini kit was used for genomic DNA extraction. At the junction V is shortened by 5 bases and J by 5 bases, with 13 bases in between. The CDR3 starts with the cysteine, ends with the phenylalanine, and has 13 residues. Only the CDR3 part of the read is kept: 39 bases, read in frame from the first base. For CDR1 and CDR2, the germline V gene lists SGHRS and YFSETQ.

Here the chain combines TRBV5-1 and TRBJ2-5; the D gene is possibly TRBD2, with 5 bases matching. The sample taken for sequencing was blood. This TCR came from a person aged 45 to 59 with breast cancer. The CDR3 region has the sequence CASRYGVQETQYF. The DNA is as follows: TGCGCCAGCAGGTACGGGGTCCAGGAGACCCAGTACTTC. Where the CDR3 stops, the reference TRBV5-1 and TRBJ2-5 genes take over; the full variable domain is KAGVTQTPRYLIKTRGQQVTLSCSPISGHRSVSWYQQTPGQGLQFLFEYFSETQRNKGNFPGRFSGRQFSNSRSEMNVSTLELGDSALYLCASRYGVQETQYFGPGTRLLVL.